The source of this TCR beta chain is a study of T cell responses to AZD1222 COVID-19 vaccine. Findings and limits, study-wide: Spike-specific TCR depth and breadth grew after two AZD1222 doses. Sampling captured repertoires only after the peak T cell response. Clonal diversity may have been underestimated in mostly white British donors.

This clone has just one count. The antigen is not known. TCRdb's table, derived via immunoSEQ multiplex PCR, lists solely in-frame clones and lacks some. The data contain some 100,000 clones, approximately 89% of them seen just once; the ten biggest clones take up roughly 4.4%. There are 16 residues in the CDR3. Germline V lookup: CDR1 LGHNA, CDR2 YSLEER. V lost 3 bases and J 0 bases, leaving 12 bases between the germline ends. The clonotype was recovered from an adult who received the AZD1222 COVID-19 vaccine. The material sequenced was peripheral blood, taken 28 days after the second AZD1222 dose. The chain joins TRBV4-3 to TRBJ2-4, with D perhaps matching TRBD2 (6 bases). CDR3 sequence: CASSQRPGLAKNIQYF. The DNA of the CDR3 is TGCGCCAGCAGCCAGCGCCCGGGACTAGCCAAAAACATTCAGTACTTC.